Listed here are 19 T cell receptor beta chains from one sample, sequenced in a study of molecular identifiers for immune sequencing clone quantification. TCRdb ran MiXCR on the PCR reads and lists one entry per CDR3 protein. Of 62,000 or so distinct CDR3 sequences listed, 15% to 20% are singletons. Sequenced sample: naive CD8+ T cells from blood, with Jurkat cell RNA spiked in. Subset indicated: FACS-sorted CD8+CD4-CCR7+CD45RA+ naive T cells. The source of these receptors is a human donor in good health. Some libraries in this study had Jurkat cell RNA spiked in.

With regard to this clonotype: This sequence may be a read error, since a much larger clone differs from it by one base. No conserved phenylalanine or tryptophan ends this CDR3, so it is likely a read error. J is TRBJ2-1 and V is TRBV27; possible D gene TRBD2, 7 bases. V was clipped by 9 bases and J by 7 bases, with 19 bases between them. Per germline, CDR1 MNHEY and CDR2 SMNVEV (reference sequence). This CDR3 comprises 14 residues. Here the CDR3 DNA reads TGTGCCAGTAAAAGGGGGGGGGAGTTTAATGAGCAGTTCTCC. It specifies CASKRGGEFNEQFS.

This clonotype was detected many times. CDR3 in amino acids: CASTTGGPGANVLTF. The CDR3 DNA is TGTGCCAGCACCACAGGGGGGCCTGGGGCCAACGTCCTGACTTTC. The chain is built from TRBV27 and TRBJ2-6; 8 nucleotides align to TRBD1. V trimming: 7 bases; J trimming: 2 bases; junction bases outside the gene matches: 4. CDR1 and CDR2 (germline): MNHEY, SMNVEV (reference sequence). This CDR3 has 15 amino acids.

Worth noting for this clonotype: With a much larger clone just one base away, this may be a read error. The rearrangement joins TRBV25-1 to TRBJ2-1, with 14 bases identical to TRBD2. V shed 4 bases, J shed 6 bases, and the junction held 2 bases outside the gene matches. The CDR3 has 15 residues. The V gene's germline CDR1 is MGHDK and CDR2 SYGVNS. CDR3 protein: CASSVGLAGANEQFF. Here the CDR3 DNA reads TGTGCCAGCAGTGTGGGACTAGCGGGAGCCAATGAGCAGTTCTTC.

This clonotype was recorded at least ten times. The gene calls are TRBV4-1 and TRBJ1-2; D not certain. The CDR3 totals 13 residues. Per germline, CDR1 MGHRA and CDR2 YSYEKL. V gave up 3 bases and J gave up 6 bases, with 11 bases separating them. The CDR3 here is CASSHLVDHGYTF. The CDR3 nucleotides are TGCGCCAGCAGCCACCTGGTGGACCATGGCTACACCTTC.

Regarding this clonotype: It may be a read error: a sequence one base away is much more abundant. The chain uses TRBV11-2 and TRBJ2-1; D is possibly TRBD1 (5 bases). The CDR3 covers 15 residues. Germline lookup yields CDR1 SGHAT and CDR2 FQNNGV. The CDR3 sequence is CASSLGQYSYNERFF. DNA of the CDR3: TGTGCCAGCAGCTTAGGACAGTACTCCTACAATGAGCGGTTCTTC.

This clonotype appeared many times. V gene TRBV20-1 combines with J gene TRBJ2-7; D ambiguous. V dropped 6 bases and J dropped 3 bases, with 15 bases sitting between them. Germline CDR1 and CDR2: DFQATT and SNEGSKA (reference sequence). This CDR3 has 13 amino acids. The CDR3 region is CSAEPRDYYEQYF. DNA for the CDR3: TGCAGTGCCGAACCCAGAGATTACTACGAGCAGTACTTC.

This clonotype was observed at least ten times. The chain links TRBV5-1 to TRBJ1-5; perhaps TRBD1 as D (5 bases). V lost 1 base and J lost 1, with 12 bases in between. The CDR3 loop spans 16 amino acids. Germline V gene sequence: CDR1 SGHRS, CDR2 YFSETQ. The chain's CDR3 is CASSLSGRGSNQPQHF. For the CDR3, the DNA is TGCGCCAGCAGCTTGTCGGGACGGGGGAGCAATCAGCCCCAGCATTTT. The whole variable domain, filled in from reference TRBV5-1 and TRBJ1-5, reads KAGVTQTPRYLIKTRGQQVTLSCSPISGHRSVSWYQQTPGQGLQFLFEYFSETQRNKGNFPGRFSGRQFSNSRSEMNVSTLELGDSALYLCASSLSGRGSNQPQHFGDGTRLSIL.

DNA for the CDR3: TGTGCCAGCATCGGGACGAGGGGAGCTTTCTTT. Translation gives CASIGTRGAFF. The J gene is TRBJ1-1, the V gene TRBV5-4; D may be TRBD1 (5 bases). Per germline, CDR1 SGHNT and CDR2 YYREEE (reference sequence). This CDR3 has 11 amino acids. Trimming cost V 6 bases and J 10 bases, with 13 bases left between them.

This clonotype was seen repeatedly, ten times or more. The V gene is TRBV27, the J gene TRBJ2-3; tentatively, D is TRBD2 (6 bases). The V gene's germline CDR1 is MNHEY and CDR2 SMNVEV (reference sequence). V gave up 6 bases and J gave up 2 bases, with 15 bases separating them. The CDR3 is 15 amino acids. In DNA, the CDR3 is TGTGCCAGCAGCTTGACTAGGGGCTACACAGATACGCAGTATTTT. It translates to CASSLTRGYTDTQYF.

This clonotype was seen ten or more times. The V call is TRBV28, the J call TRBJ2-3; tentatively, D is TRBD2 (5 bases). The CDR3 covers 14 residues. V was shortened by 3 bases and J by 2 bases, with 9 bases between the two germline ends. Per germline, CDR1 MDHEN and CDR2 SYDVKM. The CDR3 loop is CASSLDSSTDTQYF. The CDR3 DNA follows: TGTGCCAGCAGTTTGGACTCCTCCACAGATACGCAGTATTTT.

This clonotype was seen many times. The gene calls are TRBV7-9 and TRBJ1-2; TRBD1 is a possible D gene (5 bases). The ends were cut back, 5 bases at V and 0 bases at J, with 13 bases in the middle. The CDR3 sequence is 15 residues long. The germline CDR1 and CDR2 sequences are SEHNR and FQNEAQ (reference sequence). CDR3 coding DNA: TGTGCCAGCAGCAAAACAGGAGCTACTAACTATGGCTACACCTTC. Translating it yields CASSKTGATNYGYTF.

This clonotype was picked up many times. The J gene is TRBJ2-1, the V gene TRBV5-6, with D perhaps TRBD1 or TRBD2 (5 bases each). The CDR3 is made up of 16 amino acids. V was cut by 7 bases and J by 2 bases, with 19 bases left in between. Germline-derived CDR1 and CDR2 are SGHDT and YYEEEE. CDR3: CASGNPGTEAYNEQFF. CDR3 coding DNA: TGTGCCAGCGGAAACCCCGGGACGGAGGCCTACAATGAGCAGTTCTTC.

This clonotype was observed many times. The gene calls are TRBV9 and TRBJ2-5, with D perhaps matching TRBD1 or TRBD2 (5 bases each). Looked up from germline, CDR1 is SGDLS and CDR2 is YYNGEE. V was shortened by 1 base and J by 4 bases, with 11 bases between the two germline ends. This CDR3 contains 14 residues. The CDR3 sequence: CASSVSGGAETQYF. CDR3 DNA sequence: TGTGCCAGCAGCGTAAGTGGGGGAGCAGAGACCCAGTACTTC.

In this sample, this clonotype turned up many times. The chain couples TRBV19 to TRBJ2-7, with D possibly being TRBD2 (5 bases). This CDR3 contains 14 residues. CDR1 is LNHDA, CDR2 SQIVND, per germline (reference sequence). Trimming cost V 5 bases and J 6 bases, with 17 bases left between them. As DNA, the CDR3 is TGTGCCAGTAGTCCCTCGCTTGGAGGCTTCGAGCAGTACTTC. This codes for CASSPSLGGFEQYF.

Worth noting for this clonotype: This may come from a read error, since a much larger clone is one base off. V gene TRBV5-6 combines with J gene TRBJ2-7; tentatively, D is TRBD2 (5 bases). The CDR3 extends over 15 amino acids. Looked up from germline, CDR1 is SGHDT and CDR2 is YYEEEE. V lost 1 base and J lost 4, with 15 bases in between. The CDR3 nucleotides read TGTGCCAGCAGCTTGTTTGCTAACGGGATGTACGAGCAGTACTTC. It translates to CASSLFANGMYEQYF.

The gene calls are TRBV6-1 and TRBJ2-5, with a tentative D call TRBD1 (6 bases). Germline V gene data show CDR1 as MNHNS and CDR2 as SASEGT. V gave up 4 bases and J gave up 4 bases, with 13 bases separating them. The CDR3 sequence is 14 residues long. DNA for the CDR3: TGTGCCAGCAGTGCTCTCAGGGGTGCAGAGACCCAGTACTTC. Amino acids: CASSALRGAETQYF.

The chain's CDR3 is CASSFGTSDYEQYF. CDR3 bases: TGTGCCAGCAGTTTCGGGACTAGCGACTACGAGCAGTACTTC. The V and J genes are TRBV12-3 or TRBV12-4 and TRBJ2-7; 10 bases line up with TRBD2. J lost 3 bases, V lost 3 bases, and 2 bases had no gene match. The CDR3 runs 14 residues.

This clonotype was counted ten times or more. This chain connects TRBV7-8 to TRBJ2-7; tentative D call: TRBD1 (5 bases). CDR1 is SGHVS, CDR2 FQNEAQ, per germline. This CDR3 is 15 amino acids long. V was cut by 4 bases and J by 0 bases, with 13 bases left in between. Written as DNA, the CDR3 is TGTGCCAGCAGCTCGGAGACAGCCTTCTCCTACGAGCAGTACTTC. It is translated as CASSSETAFSYEQYF.

This clonotype was counted many times. This sequence joins TRBV24-1 and TRBJ2-1; the match to TRBD2 covers 8 bases. The CDR3 is 14 residues long. Trimming cost V 5 bases and J 10 bases; bases outside gene matches: 9. In germline, CDR1 is KGHDR, CDR2 SFDVKD. The DNA of the CDR3 is TGTGCCACCAGTGCCCGGACTAGCCAACGAGAGCAGTTCTTC. The encoded protein is CATSARTSQREQFF.